The 5 T cell receptor beta chains below all came from one sample that was sequenced in a study of cytomegalovirus exposure and HLA in healthy donors. Both 60 Vbeta primers and 13 Jbeta primers went into the PCR. Here immunoSEQ multiplex PCR was the method, and the copy in TCRdb shows in-frame clones only, minus some. The top ten clones hold 2% to 2.5% of a sample with approximately 150,000 clones, 80% of them seen once. Sequenced input: PBMCs. The receptors were sampled from a male donor in good health and CMV-seronegative.

This clone was seen a few times. The rearrangement joins TRBV7-9 to TRBJ1-2, with 8 nucleotides matching TRBD1. V lost 5 bases, J lost 4 bases, and 6 bases stayed unmatched. The germline V gene has CDR1 SEHNR and CDR2 FQNEAQ (reference sequence). CDR3 length equals 14 residues. The CDR3 sequence: CASSATTGGYGYTF. CDR3 bases: TGTGCCAGCAGCGCAACTACAGGGGGCTATGGCTACACCTTC.

The genes are TRBV27 and TRBJ1-1; 8 nucleotides line up with TRBD1. J lost 1 base, V lost 6 bases, and 4 bases had no gene match. The CDR3 runs 14 residues. The germline V gene encodes CDR1 MNHEY and CDR2 SMNVEV (reference sequence). DNA for the CDR3: TGTGCCAGCAGGCGACAGGGGCCGAACACTGAAGCTTTCTTT. Protein sequence: CASRRQGPNTEAFF.

This clone was counted only a few times. The chain joins TRBV18 to TRBJ2-4; a weak D match, TRBD1 (5 bases). Trimming cost V 6 bases and J 0 bases, with 9 bases left between them. The CDR3 is 14 residues long. CDR1 and CDR2 from the germline V gene are KGHSH and LQKENI. The CDR3 bases are TGTGCCAGCTCCGAGGACACAGCCAAAAACATTCAGTACTTC. This encodes CASSEDTAKNIQYF.

This clone was detected a few times. The CDR3 DNA follows: TGTGCCAACTCGGACAGATCCACAGATACGCAGTATTTT. Translation gives CANSDRSTDTQYF. The rearrangement links TRBV28 to TRBJ2-3, with D perhaps matching TRBD1 (6 bases). V shed 10 bases and J shed 2 bases, with 13 bases lying between them. The CDR3 is made up of 13 amino acids. Germline CDR1 and CDR2: MDHEN and SYDVKM.

The chain carries TRBV19 and TRBJ1-2; 9 nucleotides match TRBD1. The CDR3 contains 15 residues. Germline trimming cut 3 bases from V and 2 bases from J; bases unmatched to any gene: 4. The V gene's germline CDR1 is LNHDA and CDR2 SQIVND (reference sequence). The CDR3 here is CASSILGQGNYGYTF. DNA for the CDR3: TGTGCCAGTAGTATTTTGGGACAGGGAAACTATGGCTACACCTTC.